This T cell receptor (beta chain) was captured by sequencing in a study of blood T cell repertoires in COVID-19. Study-wide background: T cells, B-cell-depleted T cells, or PBMCs provided the cDNA or gDNA that served as material.

The length of the CDR3 is 16 residues. Germline CDR1 MNHEY, CDR2 SVGAGI. Trimming left V 0 bases short and J 2 bases short, with 11 bases between. Clones were read by immunoSEQ multiplex PCR, and TCRdb kept only the in-frame ones, dropping some. The sample holds around 130,000 clones, approximately 86% seen once. Sequenced sample: peripheral blood. The chain joins TRBV6-5 to TRBJ1-3; TRBD1 might be the D (6 bases). The sequence derives from a woman aged 45-65 years who had recovered from COVID-19. The CDR3 is CASSYSMAGAGNTIYF. In DNA form, the CDR3 reads TGTGCCAGCAGTTACTCGATGGCAGGGGCTGGAAACACCATATATTTT.